The 19 T cell receptor beta chains below were found in one sample sequenced in a study of T cells in women clearing cervical HPV infection. TCRdb's table, derived via immunoSEQ multiplex PCR, lists solely in-frame clones and lacks some. The repertoire table contains about 30,000 clones. Sample: blood buffy coat. These receptors were collected from a woman between 18 and 75 years old with a cervical HPV16 infection that either progressed to CIN3+ or cleared (not recorded which).

A remark on this clone: The sequence runs out 3 residues before the end of the CDR3; the remainder is reconstructed from the germline J gene. V usage is TRBV19 and J usage is TRBJ2-3, with D perhaps matching TRBD2 (6 bases). V shed 7 bases and J shed 2 bases, with 13 bases lying between them. The CDR3 consists of 14 residues. Germline V gene sequence: CDR1 LNHDA, CDR2 SQIVND (reference sequence). The CDR3 sequence is CASKGRRDTDTQYF. The CDR3 DNA, read in part, is TGTGCCAGTAAGGGGAGGAGGGACACAGATACG.

Worth noting for this clone: Coverage ceases 3 residues before the CDR3 finishes, and the germline J gene fills in the end. The genes are TRBV4-2 and TRBJ1-2; 7 positions agree with TRBD1. The J segment lost 6 bases and the V segment lost 1 base, leaving 8 bases of the junction unmatched. The germline gives CDR1 LGHNA, CDR2 YNFKEQ. The CDR3 runs 15 residues. The part of the CDR3 DNA that was read is TGTGCCAGCAGCCAAGTAACAGGGGTCTTCGATGGC. The encoded protein is CASSQVTGVFDG. The full CDR3 sequence reads CASSQVTGVFDGYTF.

Turning to this clone: The CDR3 end is not reached by the read, which stops 3 residues before it; the germline J gene fills it in. V gene TRBV4-1 combines with J gene TRBJ2-7, with TRBD2 matching 10 bases. CDR3 size: 15 residues. Germline V CDR1 and CDR2: MGHRA, YSYEKL. V shed 4 bases, J shed 3 bases, and the junction held 6 bases outside the gene matches. The CDR3 bases that were read are TGCGCCAGCAGCCGCCTAGCGGGAGCGATCTACGAG. Protein: CASSRLAGAIYE. The whole CDR3 is CASSRLAGAIYEQYF.

To note about this clone: The CDR3 is cut off 3 residues early in the read; its end comes from the germline J gene. This rearrangement joins TRBV5-1 to TRBJ2-5; 8 nucleotides agree with TRBD1. J lost 5 bases, V lost 2 bases, and 5 bases had no gene match. Looked up from germline, CDR1 is SGHRS and CDR2 is YFSETQ. The CDR3 contains 14 residues. The CDR3 DNA, read in part, is TGCGCCAGCAGCTTCGGACAGGGCCGGGAGACC. Its protein is CASSFGQGRET. The whole CDR3 region reads CASSFGQGRETQYF. The full variable domain, in which reference TRBV5-1 and TRBJ2-5 provide the parts outside the CDR3, is KAGVTQTPRYLIKTRGQQVTLSCSPISGHRSVSWYQQTPGQGLQFLFEYFSETQRNKGNFPGRFSGRQFSNSRSEMNVSTLELGDSALYLCASSFGQGRETQYFGPGTRLLVL.

Comments on this clone: The observed sequence ends 3 residues before the CDR3 terminus, with the missing tail filled in from the germline J gene. The chain joins TRBV11-2 to TRBJ1-4; no clear D gene. In germline, CDR1 is SGHAT, CDR2 FQNNGV. The CDR3 spans 14 residues. CDR3 DNA (partial): TGTGCCAGCAGCTCCCGTCTAGCGGGAGGGCCA. Its protein is CASSSRLAGGP. The entire CDR3 sequence reads CASSSRLAGGPLFF. The entire variable domain, with the rest obtained from reference TRBV11-2 and TRBJ1-4, is as follows: EAGVAQSPRYKIIEKRQSVAFWCNPISGHATLYWYQQILGQGPKLLIQFQNNGVVDDSQLPKDRFSAERLKGVDSTLKIQPAKLEDSAVYLCASSSRLAGGPLFFGSGTQLSVL.

Incomplete CDR3 DNA: TGTGCCAGCAGCTTACAGGGTATCGCCCACGAG. Residues: CASSLQGIAHE. The whole CDR3 sequence is CASSLQGIAHEQYF. The rearrangement joins TRBV13 to TRBJ2-7, with a weak D call TRBD1 (5 bases). The read terminates 3 residues before the CDR3 end, so the remaining end is supplied by the germline J gene. Germline CDR1 PRHDT, CDR2 FYEKMQ (reference sequence). This CDR3 is built from 14 residues. The ends were cut back, 2 bases at V and 5 bases at J, with 13 bases in the middle.

With respect to this clone: The read gets to within 3 residues of the CDR3 end, and the germline J gene fills in the rest. The V gene is TRBV2, the J gene TRBJ2-6; no clear D gene. Trimming left V 5 bases short and J 0 bases short, with 11 bases between. The CDR3 is 16 amino acids. Per germline, CDR1 SNHLY and CDR2 FYNNEI. Incomplete CDR3 DNA: TGTGCCAGCAGTTCGGTTCTCACCTCTGGGGCCAACGTC. This encodes CASSSVLTSGANV. The whole CDR3 sequence is CASSSVLTSGANVLTF.

As to this clone: The observed sequence ends 3 residues before the CDR3 terminus, with the missing tail filled in from the germline J gene. V usage is TRBV19 and J usage is TRBJ1-5; a possible D gene is TRBD1 (5 bases). V was trimmed by 7 bases and J by 3 bases, leaving 16 bases between them. The CDR3 is made up of 15 amino acids. Germline CDR1 LNHDA, CDR2 SQIVND (reference sequence). CDR3 bases read: TGTGCCAGTACTTCAGACAGAGGGTACAATCAGCCC. Encoded protein: CASTSDRGYNQP. The full-length CDR3 reads as CASTSDRGYNQPQHF.

Concerning this clone: The read gets to within 3 residues of the CDR3 end, and the germline J gene fills in the rest. The chain recombines TRBV19 with TRBJ1-2; 8 bases line up with TRBD1. CDR1 and CDR2 from the germline V gene are LNHDA and SQIVND (reference sequence). The junction had 6 bases not matched to a gene; V was cut back by 3 bases and J by 3 bases. The CDR3 has 15 amino acids. The CDR3 loop reads CASSIQGQAYYGYTF. Incomplete CDR3 DNA: TGTGCCAGTAGTATCCAGGGACAGGCCTACTATGGC.

For this clone: The CDR3 is cut off 3 residues early in the read; its end comes from the germline J gene. The chain employs TRBV5-4 and TRBJ2-5; D might be TRBD2 (6 bases). The germline V and J ends were trimmed by 2 bases and 2 bases, with 10 bases remaining between them. Germline-derived CDR1 and CDR2 are SGHNT and YYREEE (reference sequence). The CDR3 runs to 14 residues. CDR3 protein: CASSLPGLQETQYF. The sequenced CDR3 bases are TGTGCCAGCAGCTTACCGGGACTTCAAGAGACC.

Worth noting for this clone: Sequencing ends 3 residues short of the CDR3 end; the germline J gene provides the rest. The chain is built from TRBV2 and TRBJ2-5; 14 nucleotides align to TRBD2. The CDR3 is made up of 15 amino acids. Trimming cost V 7 bases and J 2 bases; bases outside gene matches: 3. In germline, CDR1 is SNHLY, CDR2 FYNNEI. CDR3 in amino acids: CASKGLAGAQETQYF. Incomplete CDR3 DNA: TGTGCCAGCAAGGGACTAGCGGGAGCTCAAGAGACC. Combining the CDR3 with reference TRBV2 and TRBJ2-5 gives the whole variable domain EPEVTQTPSHQVTQMGQEVILRCVPISNHLYFYWYRQILGQKVEFLVSFYNNEISEKSEIFDDQFSVERPDGSNFTLKIRSTKLEDSAMYFCASKGLAGAQETQYFGPGTRLLVL.

Details on this clone: The observed sequence ends 3 residues before the CDR3 terminus, with the missing tail filled in from the germline J gene. V and J are TRBV7-2 and TRBJ1-1, with TRBD1 matching 10 bases. The CDR3 is 15 amino acids. The J segment lost 5 bases and the V segment lost 5 bases, leaving 8 bases of the junction unmatched. From germline, CDR1 is SGHTA and CDR2 FQGNSA. The part of the CDR3 DNA that was read is TGTGCCAGCAGCGTCGACAGGGGGCCGAGGACTGAA. Protein sequence: CASSVDRGPRTE. The entire CDR3 is CASSVDRGPRTEAFF. Looking up the rest from reference TRBV7-2 and TRBJ1-1 gives the full variable domain: GAGVSQSPSNKVTEKGKDVELRCDPISGHTALYWYRQSLGQGLEFLIYFQGNSAPDKSGLPSDRFSAERTGGSVSTLTIQRTQQEDSAVYLCASSVDRGPRTEAFFGQGTRLTVV.

Concerning this clone itself: The read ends 3 residues early relative to the CDR3; the germline J gene fills the gap. The chain uses TRBV19 and TRBJ2-2; 7 nucleotides align to TRBD1. Germline lookup yields CDR1 LNHDA and CDR2 SQIVND (reference sequence). The CDR3 extends over 14 amino acids. The V gene end was trimmed by 5 bases and the J gene end by 4 bases; junction bases not matched to a gene: 4. The sequenced part of the CDR3 DNA is TGTGCCAGTAGTCCGACAGGGAGCACCGGGGAG. Its translation is CASSPTGSTGE. The CDR3 in full is CASSPTGSTGELFF.

Remarks on this clone: The sequence runs out 3 residues before the end of the CDR3; the remainder is reconstructed from the germline J gene. The chain couples TRBV19 to TRBJ2-7; 12 bases fit TRBD2. CDR3 size: 18 residues. Germline V gives CDR1 LNHDA, CDR2 SQIVND (reference sequence). V was clipped by 6 bases and J by 0 bases; unmatched bases: 12. CDR3 bases read: TGTGCCAGTAGCCCTGGGTGGTTGACTAGCGGGAGCTCCTACGAG. It codes for CASSPGWLTSGSSYE. The full CDR3 sequence reads CASSPGWLTSGSSYEQYF.

CDR3 residues: CASSRTGEDTEAFF. Partial CDR3 DNA: TGTGCCAGCAGTCGGACCGGGGAAGACACTGAA. The genes are TRBV6-4 and TRBJ1-1; D not resolved. The read halts 3 residues ahead of the CDR3 end, with the missing end drawn from the germline J gene. Trimming shortened V by 5 bases and J by 3 bases, and 13 bases separated the two germline ends. CDR1 and CDR2 from the germline V gene are MRHNA and SNTAGT. The CDR3 is 14 residues long.

To note about this clone: The read ends 3 residues shy of where the CDR3 ends; the end is completed using the germline J gene. This chain uses TRBV19 with TRBJ1-4; no definite D call. From germline, CDR1 is LNHDA and CDR2 SQIVND (reference sequence). V lost 0 bases to trimming and J lost 3 bases, with 5 bases between them. The CDR3 is 14 residues long. The CDR3 here is CASSIEGANEKLFF. CDR3 DNA (partial): TGTGCCAGTAGTATAGAGGGCGCTAATGAAAAA.

As concerns this clone: The CDR3 end is not reached by the read, which stops 3 residues before it; the germline J gene fills it in. The chain employs TRBV6-2 or TRBV6-3 and TRBJ2-7; the D gene is possibly TRBD1 (6 bases). CDR1 and CDR2 (germline): MNHEY, SVGEGT. The CDR3 has 12 residues. The V gene lost 6 bases and the J gene lost 4 bases, with 10 bases spanning the gap. CDR3 amino acids: CASSWDIYEQYF. CDR3 DNA (partial): TGTGCCAGCAGCTGGGACATTTACGAG.

Note on this clone: The DNA ends 3 residues before the CDR3 does, and the rest of the CDR3 is filled in from the germline J gene. The chain carries TRBV5-1 and TRBJ2-5; perhaps TRBD1 as D (6 bases). The CDR3 is 14 residues long. V lost 4 bases, J lost 3 bases, and 13 bases lay in between. Germline CDR1 SGHRS, CDR2 YFSETQ. The DNA read from the CDR3 is TGCGCCAGCAGCCGGGCAGGGGCAAAAGAGACC. The encoded protein is CASSRAGAKET. The entire CDR3 protein is CASSRAGAKETQYF.

The CDR3 loop reads CSATAGVTDTQYF. The DNA read from the CDR3 is TGCAGTGCTACGGCGGGAGTGACAGATACG. The chain is built from TRBV20-1 and TRBJ2-3; 7 bases agree with TRBD2. The read terminates 3 residues before the CDR3 end, so the remaining end is supplied by the germline J gene. Germline V lookup: CDR1 DFQATT, CDR2 SNEGSKA (reference sequence). The CDR3 covers 13 residues. The junction had 4 bases not matched to a gene; V was cut back by 4 bases and J by 3 bases.